Shown below are 19 T cell receptor beta chains from a single sample sequenced in a study of cytomegalovirus exposure and HLA in healthy donors. Vbeta (60) and Jbeta (13) primers were used in the PCR. The protocol was immunoSEQ multiplex PCR, while the TCRdb copy is restricted to in-frame clones and leaves out a portion. The sample lists about 130,000 clones, 75% to 85% occurring once. The sequenced sample was PBMCs. These receptors were obtained from a woman aged 40 to 50 in good health and CMV-seropositive.

In this sample, this clone turned up once. The V call is TRBV5-1, the J call TRBJ1-4, with a weak D call TRBD1 (6 bases). The germline V gene has CDR1 SGHRS and CDR2 YFSETQ. The CDR3 is made up of 16 amino acids. Trimming pared 0 bases from V and 6 bases from J, leaving 15 bases between. CDR3 residues: CASSLGGGGAYEKLFF. In nucleotides, the CDR3 is TGCGCCAGCAGCTTGGGAGGGGGGGGCGCTTATGAAAAACTGTTTTTT.

The V and J genes are TRBV7-2 and TRBJ1-2; 10 bases fit TRBD1. Germline-derived CDR1 and CDR2 are SGHTA and FQGNSA. The CDR3 runs 18 residues. The junction had 13 bases not matched to a gene; V was cut back by 1 base and J by 5 bases. The CDR3 region is CASSLGQGQGIKGYGYTF. The CDR3 DNA sequence: TGTGCCAGCAGCTTAGGCCAGGGACAGGGGATCAAGGGGTATGGCTACACCTTC.

The J gene is TRBJ1-2, the V gene TRBV27, with 8 bases aligning to TRBD1. J gave up 8 bases and V 5 bases, and 10 bases lay outside the gene matches. The length of the CDR3 is 14 residues. CDR1 is MNHEY, CDR2 SMNVEV, per germline (reference sequence). This CDR3 is CASSLSGQGSGYTF. The CDR3 DNA reads as TGTGCCAGCAGTCTAAGCGGACAGGGTTCAGGCTACACCTTC.

The genes are TRBV25-1 and TRBJ1-1; D unclear. CDR1 and CDR2 (germline): MGHDK, SYGVNS. The CDR3 sequence is 11 residues long. The V end lost 4 bases, the J end lost 7 bases, and 7 bases lay between the germline ends. The CDR3 nucleotides are TGTGCCAGCAGTGTTGGGCGTGAAGCTTTCTTT. Its translation is CASSVGREAFF.

The chain carries TRBV2 and TRBJ2-5; maybe TRBD1 (6 bases). The J call may be incorrect, as the DNA end agrees better with TRBJ2-7. Germline lookup yields CDR1 SNHLY and CDR2 FYNNEI. The CDR3 runs 15 residues. The CDR3 DNA reads as TGTGCCAGCAGTGATTTGGGGGCTTACTACTACGAGCAGTACTTC. This encodes CASSDLGAYYYEQYF.

The V call is TRBV7-3, the J call TRBJ1-5; 7 bases align to TRBD1. CDR1 and CDR2 (germline): SGHTA, FQGTGA. The CDR3 consists of 13 residues. J gave up 11 bases and V 4 bases, and 8 bases lay outside the gene matches. For the CDR3, the DNA is TGTGCCAGCAGCTCCGACAGGGCGGCAGCCCAGCATTTT. Protein: CASSSDRAAAQHF.

CDR3 sequence reads: CASSPNLGDTQYF. Here the CDR3 DNA reads TGTGCCAGCAGTCCGAACTTGGGCGATACGCAGTATTTT. V usage is TRBV6-5 and J usage is TRBJ2-3; D is unclear. Germline V gene data show CDR1 as MNHEY and CDR2 as SVGAGI. There are 13 residues in the CDR3. V was trimmed by 5 bases and J by 6 bases, leaving 12 bases between them.

The J gene is TRBJ2-5, the V gene TRBV2; 11 positions agree with TRBD2. Germline CDR1 SNHLY, CDR2 FYNNEI. CDR3 length equals 16 residues. J was trimmed by 0 bases and V by 4 bases; bases with no gene match: 4. The CDR3 reads CASSVGLAAYQETQYF. CDR3 in DNA: TGTGCCAGCAGTGTGGGACTAGCGGCGTACCAAGAGACCCAGTACTTC. Supplemented by reference TRBV2 and TRBJ2-5, the full variable domain reads EPEVTQTPSHQVTQMGQEVILRCVPISNHLYFYWYRQILGQKVEFLVSFYNNEISEKSEIFDDQFSVERPDGSNFTLKIRSTKLEDSAMYFCASSVGLAAYQETQYFGPGTRLLVL.

V is TRBV27 and J is TRBJ1-2, with 7 bases matching TRBD1. CDR3 length: 15 amino acids. Looked up from germline, CDR1 is MNHEY and CDR2 is SMNVEV (reference sequence). The J segment lost 7 bases and the V segment lost 5 bases, leaving 13 bases of the junction unmatched. CDR3 bases: TGTGCCAGCAGTACCCTCGATCGAGGGGGCGGTGGCTACACCTTC. As protein: CASSTLDRGGGGYTF.

The rearrangement uses TRBV11-1 and TRBJ2-1; 7 bases map to TRBD2. V shed 6 bases and J 8 bases; nucleotides not matched to a gene: 13. The germline V gene encodes CDR1 SGHAT and CDR2 FQDESV (reference sequence). CDR3 size: 15 residues. Here the CDR3 DNA reads TGTGCCAGCAGGTACGGACTAGGTTCCGGCGATGAGCAGTTCTTC. This encodes CASRYGLGSGDEQFF.

The chain is built from TRBV7-3 and TRBJ2-3, with D perhaps matching TRBD1 (5 bases). The CDR3 has 18 residues. V was pared by 2 bases and J by 4 bases, with 22 bases between. Looked up from germline, CDR1 is SGHTA and CDR2 is FQGTGA. CDR3 sequence reads: CASSLGQGSLMIPDTQYF. DNA for the CDR3: TGTGCCAGCAGCTTAGGCCAGGGAAGTTTAATGATCCCAGATACGCAGTATTTT.

This sequence joins TRBV4-1 and TRBJ2-4; 12 bases are shared with TRBD2. The CDR3 runs to 19 residues. The germline V gene encodes CDR1 MGHRA and CDR2 YSYEKL. Losses at the gene ends were 0 bases for V and 1 base for J; bases not matched to a gene: 7. The chain's CDR3 is CASSQDLAGGFGAKNIQYF. In nucleotides, the CDR3 is TGCGCCAGCAGCCAAGATCTAGCGGGGGGGTTTGGCGCCAAAAACATTCAGTACTTC.

The genes are TRBV18 and TRBJ2-7; perhaps TRBD2 as D (6 bases). Germline CDR1 is KGHSH and CDR2 is LQKENI. The ends were cut back, 1 base at V and 2 bases at J, with 9 bases in the middle. The CDR3 contains 14 residues. The CDR3 nucleotides read TGTGCCAGCTCACCACGGGACTCAACCTACGAGCAGTACTTC. This sequence encodes CASSPRDSTYEQYF.

This clone was recorded once. The chain recombines TRBV14 with TRBJ2-1; perhaps TRBD2 as D (5 bases). From germline, CDR1 is SGHDN and CDR2 FVKESK. V lost 0 bases and J lost 1, with 10 bases in between. This CDR3 spans 16 amino acids. The CDR3 reads CASSQDNTRSYNEQFF. In nucleotides, the CDR3 is TGTGCCAGCAGCCAAGATAATACTAGGTCCTACAATGAGCAGTTCTTC. Filled out from reference TRBV14 and TRBJ2-1, the complete variable domain reads EAGVTQFPSHSVIEKGQTVTLRCDPISGHDNLYWYRRVMGKEIKFLLHFVKESKQDESGMPNNRFLAERTGGTYSTLKVQPAELEDSGVYFCASSQDNTRSYNEQFFGPGTRLTVL.

The rearrangement joins TRBV6-1 to TRBJ1-6, with 7 bases that match TRBD1. CDR1 MNHNS and CDR2 SASEGT come from the germline V gene. V lost 6 bases to trimming and J lost 10 bases; unmatched junction nucleotides: 9. This CDR3 comprises 14 residues. The CDR3, as DNA: TGTGCCAGCAGGACAGAGACAGGGAGCTCACCCCTCCACTTT. This translates into CASRTETGSSPLHF.

This clone was found once. The chain combines TRBV6-5 with TRBJ2-5, with 12 bases that match TRBD2. The germline gives CDR1 MNHEY, CDR2 SVGAGI. V trimming: 4 bases; J trimming: 4 bases; junction bases outside the gene matches: 7. The CDR3 loop spans 16 amino acids. CDR3 in DNA: TGTGCCAGCAGTTCCCGCCTAGCGGGAGGGGGAGAGACCCAGTACTTC. Its protein is CASSSRLAGGGETQYF.

This clone was recorded once. This sequence joins TRBV29-1 and TRBJ1-1, with 7 bases fitting TRBD1. Germline CDR1 reads SQVTM; CDR2 reads ANQGSEA. The J segment lost 5 bases and the V segment lost 4 bases, leaving 4 bases of the junction unmatched. This CDR3 comprises 12 residues. The CDR3 sequence is CSVVPGGTEAFF. Written as DNA, the CDR3 is TGCAGCGTTGTCCCAGGGGGGACTGAAGCTTTCTTT.

As for this clone: At the DNA level, this CDR3 is encoded by other sequences in the same sample as well. The chain is built from TRBV27 and TRBJ2-1; the D gene is possibly TRBD1 (6 bases). V dropped 1 base and J dropped 8 bases, with 9 bases sitting between them. The CDR3 consists of 13 residues. Per germline, CDR1 MNHEY and CDR2 SMNVEV (reference sequence). In nucleotides, the CDR3 is TGTGCCAGCAGTTTATTACAGGGTTATGAGCAGTTCTTC. The encoded protein is CASSLLQGYEQFF.

In this sample, this clone turned up a few times. The chain employs TRBV10-3 and TRBJ1-2; 9 nucleotides agree with TRBD1. The CDR3 totals 16 residues. Unmatched junction bases numbered 12, after V lost 10 bases and J lost 0 bases. Germline V gene lookup returns CDR1 ENHRY and CDR2 SYGVKD. The CDR3 reads CATDGTGLHPNYGYTF. DNA of the CDR3: TGTGCCACGGACGGGACAGGGCTTCATCCTAACTATGGCTACACCTTC.